This T cell receptor beta chain was documented in a study of cytomegalovirus exposure and HLA in healthy donors. Trimming at V came to 2 bases and at J to 1 base, leaving 3 bases not matched to a gene. The germline V gene has CDR1 LNHDA and CDR2 SQIVND (reference sequence). This CDR3 contains 15 residues. To note about this clone: No antigen is known for it.

PCR was performed using 60 Vbeta and 13 Jbeta primers. The table came from immunoSEQ multiplex PCR; TCRdb's copy has only in-frame clones and leaves some out. The sample has 170,000 or so clones; about 78% are singletons. Study outcomes and limitations: Later on, an analysis found that several of the most significant clusters appeared to be linked to common viral pathogens, which included parvovirus B19.

The donors were healthy bone marrow donors. The TCR sequence derives from a woman in her 50s in good health and CMV-seropositive. What was sequenced was PBMCs. The chain couples TRBV19 to TRBJ1-1; 8 positions match TRBD1. The CDR3: CASSISGGENTEAFF. The DNA of the CDR3 is TGTGCCAGTAGTATATCAGGGGGCGAGAACACTGAAGCTTTCTTT.